What follows describes a single TCR beta chain. Just one base apart from a much larger clone, this may be a read error. The CDR3 has 12 residues. V lost 3 bases, J lost 9 bases, and 15 bases lay in between. Germline CDR1 is DFQATT and CDR2 is SNEGSKA (reference sequence). It was with a sample-barcoded 5' primer and a J-beta primer mix that a second PCR of roughly 7 to 11 cycles was run. TCRdb reanalysed the 5' RACE reads using MiXCR and keeps one entry per CDR3 protein. The sample carries about 670,000 distinct CDR3 sequences, over 40% recorded once. These data come from a study of blood T cells in healthy people across ages.

This receptor was identified in a woman aged 80 or over in good health. The rearrangement links TRBV20-1 to TRBJ2-7; D may be TRBD1 (6 bases). The sequencing sample was made of blood. In nucleotides, the CDR3 is TGCAGTGCTAGTCGGTATGGGGGCGGGCAGTACTTC. Protein sequence: CSASRYGGGQYF.